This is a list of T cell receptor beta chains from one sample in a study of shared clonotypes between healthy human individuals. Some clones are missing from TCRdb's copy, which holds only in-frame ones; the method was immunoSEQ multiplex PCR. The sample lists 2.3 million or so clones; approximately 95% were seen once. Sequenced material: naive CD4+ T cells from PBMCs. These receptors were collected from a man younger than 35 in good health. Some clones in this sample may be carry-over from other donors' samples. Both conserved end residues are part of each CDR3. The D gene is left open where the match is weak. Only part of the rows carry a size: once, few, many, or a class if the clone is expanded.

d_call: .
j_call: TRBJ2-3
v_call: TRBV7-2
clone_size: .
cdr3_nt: TGTGCCAGCAAACGAATGAGGGCAGATACGCAGTATTTT
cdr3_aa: CASKRMRADTQYF

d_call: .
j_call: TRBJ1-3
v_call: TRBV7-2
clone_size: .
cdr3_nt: TGTGCCAGCAGCTTAGTACACGGGGGATTCGGAAACACCATATATTTT
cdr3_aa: CASSLVHGGFGNTIYF

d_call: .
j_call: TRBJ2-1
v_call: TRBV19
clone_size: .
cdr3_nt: TGTGCCAGTAAGCCTGGGGGGAATGAGCAGTTCTTC
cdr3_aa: CASKPGGNEQFF

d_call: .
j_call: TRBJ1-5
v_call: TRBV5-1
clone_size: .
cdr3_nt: TGCGCCAGCAGCCCGAAGGGGGGAGGGGGTCAGCCCCAGCATTTT
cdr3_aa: CASSPKGGGGQPQHF

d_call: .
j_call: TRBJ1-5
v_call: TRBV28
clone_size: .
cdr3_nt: TGTGCCAGCAGTTTACACAGTTTAAATCAGCCCCAGCATTTT
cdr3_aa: CASSLHSLNQPQHF

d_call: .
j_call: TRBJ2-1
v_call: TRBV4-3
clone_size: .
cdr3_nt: TGCGCCAGCAGCCGACGACGAAGCTCCTACAATGAGCAGTTCTTC
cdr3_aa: CASSRRRSSYNEQFF

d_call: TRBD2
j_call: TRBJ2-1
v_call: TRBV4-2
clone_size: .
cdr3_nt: TGTGCCAGCAGCCGAAGACTAGCGGGAGGGCCTAGTGAGCAGTTCTTC
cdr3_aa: CASSRRLAGGPSEQFF

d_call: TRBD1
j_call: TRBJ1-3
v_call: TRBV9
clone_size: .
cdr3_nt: TGTGCCAGCAGCGTAGGGACAGGGGGAATTGTTGGAAACACCATATATTTT
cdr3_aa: CASSVGTGGIVGNTIYF

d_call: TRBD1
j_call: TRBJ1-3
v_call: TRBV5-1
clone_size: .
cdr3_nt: TGCGCCAGCAGCCCTACAGGGGGAAGAGAGGGTGGAAACACCATATATTTT
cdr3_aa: CASSPTGGREGGNTIYF

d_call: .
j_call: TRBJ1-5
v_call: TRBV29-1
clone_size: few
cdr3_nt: TGCAGCGCTTCGGACTGGGATCAGCCCCAGCATTTT
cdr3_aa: CSASDWDQPQHF

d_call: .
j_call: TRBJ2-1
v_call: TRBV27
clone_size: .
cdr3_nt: TGTGCCAGCGGGGGACGGTGGGACAATGAGCAGTTCTTC
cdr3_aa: CASGGRWDNEQFF

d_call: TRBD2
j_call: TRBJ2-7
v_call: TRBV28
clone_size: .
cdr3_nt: TGTGCCAGCAGTTTTCAAGGGGCGGGGGACTTC
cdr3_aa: CASSFQGAGDF

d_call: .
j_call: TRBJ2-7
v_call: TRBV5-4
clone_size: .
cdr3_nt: TGTGCCAGCAGCTCCAGGGGAGGGGCGGGCGAGCAGTACTTC
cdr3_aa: CASSSRGGAGEQYF

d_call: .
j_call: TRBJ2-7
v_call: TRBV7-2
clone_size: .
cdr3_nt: TGTGCCAGCAGCTTGCAGGGGTCGGGCGAGCAGTACTTC
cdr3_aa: CASSLQGSGEQYF

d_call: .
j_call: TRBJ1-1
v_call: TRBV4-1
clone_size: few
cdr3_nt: TGCGCCAGCAGCCCTGCGGCTTTCATGAACACTGAAGCTTTCTTT
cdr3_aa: CASSPAAFMNTEAFF

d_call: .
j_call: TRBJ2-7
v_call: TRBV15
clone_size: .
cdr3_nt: TGTGCCACCAGCAGAGGACGGACCTCCTACGAGCAGTACTTC
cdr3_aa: CATSRGRTSYEQYF

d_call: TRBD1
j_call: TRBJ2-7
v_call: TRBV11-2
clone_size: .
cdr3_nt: TGTGCCAGCAGCCACAGACCGGGACAGAGGACCCCCTACGAGCAGTACTTC
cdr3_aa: CASSHRPGQRTPYEQYF

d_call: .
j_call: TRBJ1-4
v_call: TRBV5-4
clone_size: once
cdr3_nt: TGTGCCAGCAGCCCATCGACAGCAACTAATGAAAAACTGTTTTTT
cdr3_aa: CASSPSTATNEKLFF

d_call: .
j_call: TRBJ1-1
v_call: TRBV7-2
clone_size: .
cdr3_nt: TGTGCCAGCAGCTTAGGGGGCGGGCTGAACACTGAAGCTTTCTTT
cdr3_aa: CASSLGGGLNTEAFF

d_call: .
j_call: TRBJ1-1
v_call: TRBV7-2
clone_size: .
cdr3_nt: TGTGCCAGCAGCTTCCGTCGGGGGGGCGGCACTGAAGCTTTCTTT
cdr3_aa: CASSFRRGGGTEAFF

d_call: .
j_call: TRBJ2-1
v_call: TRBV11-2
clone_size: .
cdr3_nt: TGTGCCAGCAGCTTATACGGGAGAGGTGTCGGGCAGTTCTTC
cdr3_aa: CASSLYGRGVGQFF

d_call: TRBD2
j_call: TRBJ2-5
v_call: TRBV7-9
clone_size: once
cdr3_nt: TGTGCCAGCAGCCCGACTAGCGGGAGAGGGCAAGAGACCCAGTACTTC
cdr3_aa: CASSPTSGRGQETQYF